Detailed here is one T cell receptor beta chain. The sample is drawn from a study of cytomegalovirus exposure and HLA in healthy donors. CDR1 and CDR2 (germline): SGDLS, YYNGEE. V shed 0 bases and J shed 1 base, with 9 bases lying between them. The CDR3 is 15 amino acids. Primers included in the PCR were 60 Vbeta and 13 Jbeta primers. Only in-frame clones appear in the TCRdb table, and some are missing; sequencing was by immunoSEQ multiplex PCR. The repertoire holds some 150,000 clones, with 60% to 80% as singletons. Material for sequencing was PBMCs. The receptor comes from a man aged 55 to 69 in good health and CMV-seronegative. The V gene is TRBV9, the J gene TRBJ2-3, with a weak D call TRBD2 (6 bases). This CDR3 reads CASSVGTTRTDTQYF. DNA for the CDR3: TGTGCCAGCAGCGTAGGGACTACCCGCACAGATACGCAGTATTTT.